This TCR beta chain was sequenced for a study of Graves' ophthalmopathy and Graves' hyperthyroidism (dated by TCRdb to the late 2010s). A note on the overall study: Peripheral blood was collected at initial diagnosis, before any treatment. To tell Graves' ophthalmopathy apart from Graves' hyperthyroidism, and to predict which patients would progress to ophthalmopathy, the study relied on TCR beta repertoire signatures. In total, around 130 blood samples were TCR-sequenced: 43 ophthalmopathy, some 75 hyperthyroidism and roughly 17 hyperthyroidism-to-ophthalmopathy patients. To explore V-J signatures that distinguish ophthalmopathy from hyperthyroidism, a discovery set of 100 patients was enrolled, made up of roughly 41 with ophthalmopathy and fewer than 60 with stable hyperthyroidism. An independent validation cohort comprised 18 hyperthyroidism patients and some 16 patients who later progressed from hyperthyroidism to ophthalmopathy. T-cell repertoires of thyroid tissue and blood were compared in several hyperthyroidism patients. Following sample collection, hyperthyroidism patients were given methimazole at a starting dose of 30 mg daily, and ophthalmopathy patients were given high-dose intravenous methylprednisolone. The 75 to 100 discovery patients were divided at random into training and test sets in a 7:3 ratio. The full study reports these points: No statistical method was used to set the sample size in advance, and the investigators knew which group each participant was assigned to. Most expanded thyroid clonotypes with a frequency above 0.001 also appeared in blood, which suggests that blood repertoires may reflect the immune response in the thyroid. In cross-validation, the 13-signature model distinguished ophthalmopathy from stable hyperthyroidism with 85% to 90% sensitivity and just under 84% specificity, and in the test set the corresponding values were approximately 80% and 68%. In validation, the model predicted ophthalmopathy progression with about 64% sensitivity and around 72% specificity; some 13 predicted patients were CT-confirmed with GO in a median of 6.5 months.

This clonotype was observed at least ten times. Its cognate antigen has yet to be identified. No base quality values were provided; no much bigger clone lies one nucleotide off. For repertoire sequencing, the TCR beta CDR3 regions were amplified from RNA transcripts. The first round was an RT-PCR using HTBI primers with the Qiagen OneStep RT-PCR kit, and this first round was followed by a second-round multiplex PCR, then size selection and purification. Libraries were sequenced paired-end with 100 bp reads on an Illumina HiSeq2000. Processing in the source paper ran as follows. Reads were processed with SOAPnuke, discarding reads with adapters, uncalled bases, mean Phred below 15, or no exact constant-primer or identifier match. COPE v1.2.5 was used to merge high-quality paired reads. Clonotypes were defined as unique nucleotide sequences and were aligned to IMGT TRB V, D and J references using MiTCR v1.1. Analysis was restricted to V-J combinations with a frequency above 0.0001, which covered just over 98% of repertoires. A TCR clonal expansion and chaos score per V-J combination was defined as the ratio of F50 clonal expansion to chaos observed in the TCRdist matrix. Features were reduced by Welch's t-statistics and random forest to more than 10 V-J combinations, which fed a naive Bayes classifier. The similarity between thyroid and blood repertoires was quantified using the Morisita-Horn index. The public sequencing data were trimmed at Q25 with fastp and processed into clonotypes with MiXCR by TCRdb, which kept only in-frame beta chains. All rows with the same CDR3 protein become a single entry with the most common DNA and genes. The V and J calls, along with clone size, are taken from TCRdb and not from the paper's own processing. The sample table lists hundreds of thousands of distinct CDR3 sequences, 22% of them with a count of one. The top ten clonotypes cover more than 5.5% of the sample.

The CDR3 numbers 15 residues from cysteine through phenylalanine. Only the CDR3 DNA is retained, 45 bases long and in frame from the first base. CDR1 and CDR2 are read off the germline V gene as SNHLY and FYNNEI. The junction shows trimming of 1 base on V and 4 bases on J, and the gene matches do not reach 5 bases of it. Hyperthyroidism was defined as stable when no progression to ophthalmopathy occurred within 18 months of follow-up. Patients with hyperthyroidism were aged 18 to 65 years, had been newly diagnosed, and had a disease duration of less than 2 months. Patients with other autoimmune diseases, uncontrolled infections, pregnancy or lactation were excluded from the study. Diagnosis was based on clinical symptoms, serum thyroxine, TRAb, thyroid ultrasound and orbital computed tomography. Ficoll-Paque density gradient centrifugation was used to isolate PBMCs from around 9.1 ml of fresh peripheral blood. Trizol reagent was used to extract the total RNA, and its quality was then checked on an Agilent 2100 Bioanalyzer.

The V and J segments used are TRBV2 and TRBJ2-7, and 9 junction bases match TRBD2. This receptor was obtained from a woman between 18 and 30 years old with stable Graves' hyperthyroidism. Some clones in this sample may be carry-over from other donors' samples. Donor details come from another sample of the same person, matched by shared clones. The sequencing input was peripheral blood. The sequence in DNA is TGTGCCAGCAGTGAAGAGGCGGGAGGGGGATACGAGCAGTACTTC. Translated, this is CASSEEAGGGYEQYF.